The present TCR beta chain was sequenced within a study of cytomegalovirus exposure and HLA in healthy donors. Study observations and caveats: Reportedly, TCR beta sequences accurately predicted HLA-A and HLA-B alleles in most subjects. Donors were assumed by presence/absence analyses to have roughly uniform sequencing depth.

The germline V gene encodes CDR1 LNHDA and CDR2 SQIVND (reference sequence). The CDR3 has 16 amino acids. The V segment lost 4 bases and the J segment 5 bases; nucleotides outside the gene matches: 6. Whereas donors were nominally healthy upon sampling, unrecorded immune exposures were probable. Points on this clone: As yet, its antigen is unknown.

The primer mix had 60 Vbeta and 13 Jbeta primers. The repertoire was sequenced with immunoSEQ multiplex PCR; TCRdb's copy has only in-frame clones and lacks some. The sample has some 76,000 clones. The sample taken for sequencing was PBMCs. J is TRBJ1-5 and V is TRBV19; 12 bases align to TRBD1. This sequence was found in a boy aged 5-17 years in good health and CMV-seronegative. CDR3 DNA sequence: TGTGCCAGTAGTACCTCCGGGACAGGGGGCGATCAGCCCCAGCATTTT. This translates into CASSTSGTGGDQPQHF.